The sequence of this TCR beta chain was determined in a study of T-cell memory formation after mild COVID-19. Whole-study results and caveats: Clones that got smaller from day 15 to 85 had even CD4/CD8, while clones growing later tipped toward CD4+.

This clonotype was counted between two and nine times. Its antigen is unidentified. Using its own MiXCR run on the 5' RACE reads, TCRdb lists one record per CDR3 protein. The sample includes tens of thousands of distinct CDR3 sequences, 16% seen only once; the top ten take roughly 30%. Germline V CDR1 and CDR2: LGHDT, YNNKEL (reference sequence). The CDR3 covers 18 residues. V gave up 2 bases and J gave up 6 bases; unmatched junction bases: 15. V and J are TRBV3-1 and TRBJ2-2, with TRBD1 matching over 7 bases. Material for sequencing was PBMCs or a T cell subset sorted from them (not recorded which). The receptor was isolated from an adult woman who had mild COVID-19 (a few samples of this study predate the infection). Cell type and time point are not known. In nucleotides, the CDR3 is TGTGCCAGCAGCCAAAGTGAGTCCCCCGACAGGGCTCCCGGGGAGCTGTTTTTT. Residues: CASSQSESPDRAPGELFF.